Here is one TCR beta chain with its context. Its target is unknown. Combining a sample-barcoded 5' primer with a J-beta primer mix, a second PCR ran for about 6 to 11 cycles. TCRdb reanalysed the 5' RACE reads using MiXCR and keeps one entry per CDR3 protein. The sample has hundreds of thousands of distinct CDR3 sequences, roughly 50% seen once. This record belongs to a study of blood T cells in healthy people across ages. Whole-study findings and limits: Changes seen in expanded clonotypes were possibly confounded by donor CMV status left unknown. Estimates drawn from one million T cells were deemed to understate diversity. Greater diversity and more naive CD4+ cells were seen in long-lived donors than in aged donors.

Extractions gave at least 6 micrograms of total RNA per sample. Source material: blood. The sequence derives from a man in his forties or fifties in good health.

This chain's CDR3 is CSAVDRGGSSYNEQFF. CDR3 bases: TGCAGTGCCGTCGATCGTGGGGGAAGCTCCTACAATGAGCAGTTCTTC. V usage is TRBV20-1 and J usage is TRBJ2-1; tentatively, D is TRBD1 or TRBD2 (5 bases each). Germline values: CDR1 DFQATT, CDR2 SNEGSKA (reference sequence). This CDR3 is built from 16 residues. V lost 6 bases and J lost 0, with 18 bases in between.